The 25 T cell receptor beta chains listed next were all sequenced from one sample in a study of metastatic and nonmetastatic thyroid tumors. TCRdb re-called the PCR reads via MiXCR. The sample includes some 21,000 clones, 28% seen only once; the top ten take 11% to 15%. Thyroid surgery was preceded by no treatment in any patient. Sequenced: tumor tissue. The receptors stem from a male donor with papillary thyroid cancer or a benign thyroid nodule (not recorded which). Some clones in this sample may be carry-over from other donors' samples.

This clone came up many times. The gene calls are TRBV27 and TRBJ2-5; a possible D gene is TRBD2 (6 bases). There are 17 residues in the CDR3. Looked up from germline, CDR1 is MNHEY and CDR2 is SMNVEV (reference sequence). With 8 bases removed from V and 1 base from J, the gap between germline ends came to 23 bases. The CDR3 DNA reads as TGTGCCAGCTCCCGTTTGGGGGGATGGGACTCCCAAGAGACCCAGTACTTC. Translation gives CASSRLGGWDSQETQYF.

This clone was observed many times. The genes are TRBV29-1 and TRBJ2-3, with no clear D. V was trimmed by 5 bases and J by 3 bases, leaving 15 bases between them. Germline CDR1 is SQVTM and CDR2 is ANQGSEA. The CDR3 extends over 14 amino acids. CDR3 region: CSVIRRDGTDTQYF. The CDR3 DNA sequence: TGCAGCGTTATCCGAAGGGATGGGACAGATACGCAGTATTTT.

CDR3 protein: CASSQDQASDTQYF. CDR3 nucleotides: TGTGCCAGCAGCCAAGACCAAGCATCAGATACGCAGTATTTT. The J gene is TRBJ2-3, the V gene TRBV3-1; D gene uncertain. This CDR3 is 14 amino acids long. The V end lost 0 bases, the J end lost 4 bases, and 8 bases lay between the germline ends. In germline, CDR1 is LGHDT, CDR2 YNNKEL (reference sequence).

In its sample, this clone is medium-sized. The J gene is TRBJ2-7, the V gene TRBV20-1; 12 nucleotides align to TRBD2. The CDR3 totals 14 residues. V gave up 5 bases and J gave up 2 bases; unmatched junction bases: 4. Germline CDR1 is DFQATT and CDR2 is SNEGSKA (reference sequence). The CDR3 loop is CSAPLAGGTYEQYF. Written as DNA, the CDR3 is TGCAGTGCTCCACTAGCGGGGGGAACCTACGAGCAGTACTTC.

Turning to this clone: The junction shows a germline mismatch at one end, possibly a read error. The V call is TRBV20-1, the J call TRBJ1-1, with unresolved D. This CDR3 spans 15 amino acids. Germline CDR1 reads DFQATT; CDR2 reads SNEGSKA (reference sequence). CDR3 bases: TGCAGCGCTATAGTCGTTCTGGAGTTGAACACTGAAGCTTTCTTT. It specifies CSAIVVLELNTEAFF.

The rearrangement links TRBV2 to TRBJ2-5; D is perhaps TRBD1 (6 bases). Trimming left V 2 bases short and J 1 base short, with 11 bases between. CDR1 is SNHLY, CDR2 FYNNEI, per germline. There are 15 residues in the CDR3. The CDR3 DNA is TGTGCCAGCAGTGAAAATAGACAGGCCCAAGAGACCCAGTACTTC. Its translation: CASSENRQAQETQYF.

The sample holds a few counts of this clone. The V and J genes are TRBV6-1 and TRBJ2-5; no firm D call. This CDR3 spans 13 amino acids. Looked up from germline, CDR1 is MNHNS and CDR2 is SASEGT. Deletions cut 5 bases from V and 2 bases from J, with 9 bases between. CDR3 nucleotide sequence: TGTGCCAGCAGTCGGATGGAGCAAGAGACCCAGTACTTC. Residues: CASSRMEQETQYF.

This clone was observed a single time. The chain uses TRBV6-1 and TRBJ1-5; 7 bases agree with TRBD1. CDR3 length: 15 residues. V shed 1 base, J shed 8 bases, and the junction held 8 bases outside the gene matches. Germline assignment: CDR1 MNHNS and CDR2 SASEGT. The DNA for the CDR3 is TGTGCCAGCAGTGAAGTAGGTACAGGGGCCGAGCCCCAGCATTTT. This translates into CASSEVGTGAEPQHF.

CDR3 region: CASSSIAGYYNEQFF. DNA of the CDR3: TGCGCCAGCAGCTCAATAGCGGGATACTACAATGAGCAGTTCTTC. The rearrangement joins TRBV5-1 to TRBJ2-1; 8 bases map to TRBD2. With 3 bases clipped from V and 3 bases from J, the junction kept 5 bases outside the gene matches. There are 15 residues in the CDR3. The germline V gene encodes CDR1 SGHRS and CDR2 YFSETQ.

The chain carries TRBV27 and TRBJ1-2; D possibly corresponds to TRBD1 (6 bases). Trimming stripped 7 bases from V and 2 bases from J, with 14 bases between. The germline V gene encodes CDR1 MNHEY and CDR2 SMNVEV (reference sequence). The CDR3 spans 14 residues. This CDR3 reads CASTLQGGNYGYTF. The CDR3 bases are TGTGCCAGCACCCTACAGGGAGGCAACTATGGCTACACCTTC.

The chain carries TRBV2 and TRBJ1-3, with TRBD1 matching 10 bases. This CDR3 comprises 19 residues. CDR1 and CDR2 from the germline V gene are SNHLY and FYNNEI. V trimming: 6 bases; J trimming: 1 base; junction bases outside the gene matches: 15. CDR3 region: CASRGTGASVLESGNTIYF. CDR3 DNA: TGTGCCAGCAGGGGGACAGGGGCGTCAGTTCTGGAATCTGGAAACACCATATATTTT. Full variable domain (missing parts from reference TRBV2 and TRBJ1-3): EPEVTQTPSHQVTQMGQEVILRCVPISNHLYFYWYRQILGQKVEFLVSFYNNEISEKSEIFDDQFSVERPDGSNFTLKIRSTKLEDSAMYFCASRGTGASVLESGNTIYFGEGSWLTVV.

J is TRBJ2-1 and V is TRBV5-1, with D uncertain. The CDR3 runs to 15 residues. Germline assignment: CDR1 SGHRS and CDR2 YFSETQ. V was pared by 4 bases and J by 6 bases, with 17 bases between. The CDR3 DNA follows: TGCGCCAGCAGCCCCAGTATCGGTGAAGTCAATGAGCAGTTCTTC. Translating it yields CASSPSIGEVNEQFF.

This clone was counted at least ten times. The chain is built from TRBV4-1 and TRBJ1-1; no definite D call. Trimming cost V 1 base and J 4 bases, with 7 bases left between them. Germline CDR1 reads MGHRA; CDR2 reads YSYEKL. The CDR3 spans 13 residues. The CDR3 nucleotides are TGCGCCAGCAGCCAAGTACGCGGCACTGAAGCTTTCTTT. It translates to CASSQVRGTEAFF.

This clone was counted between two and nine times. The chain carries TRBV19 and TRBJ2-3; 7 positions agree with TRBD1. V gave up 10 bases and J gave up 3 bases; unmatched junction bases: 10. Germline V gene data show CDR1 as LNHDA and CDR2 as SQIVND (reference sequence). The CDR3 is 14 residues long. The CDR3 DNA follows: TGTGCCACCGCAGAGGGGGCAGGAACAGATACGCAGTATTTT. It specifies CATAEGAGTDTQYF.

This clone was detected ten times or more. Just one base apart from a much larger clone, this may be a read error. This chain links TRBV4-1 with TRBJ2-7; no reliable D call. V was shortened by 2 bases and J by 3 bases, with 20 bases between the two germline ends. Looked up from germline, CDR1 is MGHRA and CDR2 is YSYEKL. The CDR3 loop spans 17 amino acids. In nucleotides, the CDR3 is TGCGCCAGCAGCCAAAGGGCTGGGTCGGGCGGAGTCTACGAGCAGTACTTC. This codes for CASSQRAGSGGVYEQYF.

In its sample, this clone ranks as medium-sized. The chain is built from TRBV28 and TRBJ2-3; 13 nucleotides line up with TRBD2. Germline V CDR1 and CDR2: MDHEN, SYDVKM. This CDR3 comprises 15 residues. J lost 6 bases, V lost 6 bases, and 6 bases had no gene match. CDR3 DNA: TGTGCCAGCAGCACTGGGACTAGCGGGATCGATACGCAGTATTTT. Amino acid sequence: CASSTGTSGIDTQYF.

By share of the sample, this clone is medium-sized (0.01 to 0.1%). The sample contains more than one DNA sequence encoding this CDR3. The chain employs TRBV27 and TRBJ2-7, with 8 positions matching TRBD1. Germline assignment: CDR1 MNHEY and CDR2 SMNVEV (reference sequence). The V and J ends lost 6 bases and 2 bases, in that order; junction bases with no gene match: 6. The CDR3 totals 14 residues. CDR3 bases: TGTGCCAGCAGCATCCAGGGGGCCCCCTACGAGCAGTACTTC. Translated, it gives CASSIQGAPYEQYF.

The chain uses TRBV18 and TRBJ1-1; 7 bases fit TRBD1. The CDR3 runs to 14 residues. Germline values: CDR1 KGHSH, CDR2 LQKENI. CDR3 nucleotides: TGTGAAAGCTCACTGGGGACAGCCATCACTGAAGCTTTCTTT. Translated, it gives CESSLGTAITEAFF.

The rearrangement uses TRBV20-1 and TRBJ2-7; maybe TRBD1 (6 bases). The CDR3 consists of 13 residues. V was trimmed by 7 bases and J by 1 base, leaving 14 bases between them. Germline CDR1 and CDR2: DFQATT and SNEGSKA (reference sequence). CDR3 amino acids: CSGRTVHSYEQYF. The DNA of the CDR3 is TGCAGTGGAAGGACAGTGCATTCCTACGAGCAGTACTTC.

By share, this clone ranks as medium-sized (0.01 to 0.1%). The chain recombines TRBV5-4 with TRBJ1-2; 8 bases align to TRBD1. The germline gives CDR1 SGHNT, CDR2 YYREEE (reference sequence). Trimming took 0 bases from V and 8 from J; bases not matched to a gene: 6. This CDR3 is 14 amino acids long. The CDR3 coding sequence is TGTGCCAGCAGCTTGGACAGGGGGAATGGCGGCTACACCTTC. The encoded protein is CASSLDRGNGGYTF.

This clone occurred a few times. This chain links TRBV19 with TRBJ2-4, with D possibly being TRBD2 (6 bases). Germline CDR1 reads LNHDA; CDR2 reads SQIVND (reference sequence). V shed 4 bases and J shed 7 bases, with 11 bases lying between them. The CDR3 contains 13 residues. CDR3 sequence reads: CASSRNSGNIQYF. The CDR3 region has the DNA TGTGCCAGTAGTAGGAATAGCGGCAACATTCAGTACTTC.

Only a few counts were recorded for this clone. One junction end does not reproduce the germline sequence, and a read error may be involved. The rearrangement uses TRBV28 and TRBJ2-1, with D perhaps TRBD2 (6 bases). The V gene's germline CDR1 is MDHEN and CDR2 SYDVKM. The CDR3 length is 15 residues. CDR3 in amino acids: CASSGGVPERNGQFF. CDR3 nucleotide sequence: TGTGCCAGCAGTGGCGGGGTGCCAGAAAGGAATGGGCAGTTCTTC.

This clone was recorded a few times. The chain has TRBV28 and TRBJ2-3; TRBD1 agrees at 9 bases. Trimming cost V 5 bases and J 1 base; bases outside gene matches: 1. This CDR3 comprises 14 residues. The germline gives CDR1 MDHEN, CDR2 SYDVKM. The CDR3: CASSGTGRTDTQYF. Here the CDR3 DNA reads TGTGCCAGCAGTGGGACAGGGCGCACAGATACGCAGTATTTT.

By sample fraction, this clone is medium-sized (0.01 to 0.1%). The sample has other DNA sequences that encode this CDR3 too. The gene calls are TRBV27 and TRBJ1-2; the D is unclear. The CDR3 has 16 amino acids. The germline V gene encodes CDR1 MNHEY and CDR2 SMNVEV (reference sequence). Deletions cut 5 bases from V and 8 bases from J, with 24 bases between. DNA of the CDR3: TGTGCCAGCAGTCTAATTGGCTCCGGGCAATCGGAAGGCTACACCTTC. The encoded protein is CASSLIGSGQSEGYTF.

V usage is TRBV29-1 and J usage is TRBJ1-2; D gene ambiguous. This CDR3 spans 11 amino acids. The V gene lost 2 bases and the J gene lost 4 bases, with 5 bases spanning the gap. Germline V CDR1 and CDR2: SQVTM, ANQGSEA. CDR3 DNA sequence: TGCAGCGTTGAAATCAGCTATGGCTACACCTTC. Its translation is CSVEISYGYTF.